This TCR beta chain was retrieved from a study of T cell responses to AZD1222 COVID-19 vaccine. Across the whole study: Second doses at about 4 or about 12 weeks were pooled. Study results and limitations: Sampling that yielded the repertoires occurred only after the peak T cell response.

The germline CDR1 and CDR2 sequences are SGHRS and YFSETQ. Trimming shortened V by 0 bases and J by 0 bases, and 10 bases separated the two germline ends. This CDR3 is built from 15 residues. Repertoires were generated with immunoSEQ multiplex PCR, while TCRdb's copy carries only in-frame clones and drops some. This table has about 120,000 clones, roughly 84% appearing once. To note about this clone: Its antigen is not known.

Sequencing used peripheral blood, obtained on day 0 of AZD1222 vaccination. This chain links TRBV5-1 with TRBJ2-7; D gene ambiguous. The receptor was isolated from an adult in good health. This CDR3 reads CASSLEAVTSYEQYF. The CDR3 nucleotides read TGCGCCAGCAGCTTGGAGGCAGTGACCTCCTACGAGCAGTACTTC. Variable domain in full (rest from reference TRBV5-1 and TRBJ2-7): KAGVTQTPRYLIKTRGQQVTLSCSPISGHRSVSWYQQTPGQGLQFLFEYFSETQRNKGNFPGRFSGRQFSNSRSEMNVSTLELGDSALYLCASSLEAVTSYEQYFGPGTRLTVT.